Given below is one T cell receptor (beta chain) in context. Its antigen remains unknown. The sequenced fragment ends 3 residues before the CDR3 boundary, so the rest is inferred from the germline J gene. The data are from a study of Tregs in tolerant kidney transplant recipients. Study-wide results and caveats: Some patients' samples used different primers over time, so nucleotide sequences weren't comparable. Few patients were studied, so findings need validation in larger groups.

The data were produced by immunoSEQ multiplex PCR, yet TCRdb's version contains in-frame clones alone and is incomplete. Across 25,000 to 40,000 clones, the top ten clones capture roughly 2% of the sample. Mixed chimerism was transient after nonmyeloablative marrow transplants from related graft donors. CD4+CD25+CD127- Tregs, CD4+CD25- non-Tregs, CD4 and CD8 cells were sorted. Looked up from germline, CDR1 is LNHNV and CDR2 is YYDKDF (reference sequence). Trimming shortened V by 1 base and J by 7 bases, and 13 bases separated the two germline ends. This CDR3 has 15 residues. This TCR came from a human patient who received a combined kidney and bone marrow transplant. The graft donor may be the source of some T cells. The rearrangement uses TRBV15 and TRBJ1-4, with D possibly being TRBD1 (6 bases). Material: CD4+ T cells from blood (PBMCs), obtained 24 months after the transplant. The part of the CDR3 DNA that was read is TGTGCCACCAGCAGAGGGGGGCAAGTCGGTGAAAAA. This gives the protein CATSRGGQVGEK. The full CDR3 protein reads CATSRGGQVGEKLFF.